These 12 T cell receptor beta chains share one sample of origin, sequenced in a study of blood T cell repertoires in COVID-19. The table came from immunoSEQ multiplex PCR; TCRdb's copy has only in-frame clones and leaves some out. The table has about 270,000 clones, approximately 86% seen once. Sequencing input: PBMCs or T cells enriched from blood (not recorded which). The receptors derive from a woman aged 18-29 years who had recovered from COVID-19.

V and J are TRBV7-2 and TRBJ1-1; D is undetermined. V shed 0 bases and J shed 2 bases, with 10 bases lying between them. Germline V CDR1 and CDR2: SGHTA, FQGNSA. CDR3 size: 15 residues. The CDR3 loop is CASSLAMASNTEAFF. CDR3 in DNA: TGTGCCAGCAGCTTAGCCATGGCTTCCAACACTGAAGCTTTCTTT.

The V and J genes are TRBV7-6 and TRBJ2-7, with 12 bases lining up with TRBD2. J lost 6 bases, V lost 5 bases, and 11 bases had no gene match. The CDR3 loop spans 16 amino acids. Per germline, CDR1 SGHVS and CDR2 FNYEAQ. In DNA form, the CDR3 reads TGTGCCAGCAGCCCGCGAGGACTAGCGGGGCGTTCCGAGCAGTACTTC. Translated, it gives CASSPRGLAGRSEQYF.

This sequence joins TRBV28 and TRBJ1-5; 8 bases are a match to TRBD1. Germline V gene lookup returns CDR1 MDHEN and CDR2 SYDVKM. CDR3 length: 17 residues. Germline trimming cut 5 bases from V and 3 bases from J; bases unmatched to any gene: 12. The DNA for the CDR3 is TGTGCCAGCAGTCTACAAGGACAGGGTCGGAACAATCAGCCCCAGCATTTT. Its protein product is CASSLQGQGRNNQPQHF.

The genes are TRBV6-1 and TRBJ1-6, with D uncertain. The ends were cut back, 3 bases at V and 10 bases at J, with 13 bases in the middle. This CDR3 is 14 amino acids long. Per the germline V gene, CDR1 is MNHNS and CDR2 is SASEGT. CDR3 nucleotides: TGTGCCAGCAGTGACAGGTGGACTAACTCACCCCTCCACTTT. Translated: CASSDRWTNSPLHF.

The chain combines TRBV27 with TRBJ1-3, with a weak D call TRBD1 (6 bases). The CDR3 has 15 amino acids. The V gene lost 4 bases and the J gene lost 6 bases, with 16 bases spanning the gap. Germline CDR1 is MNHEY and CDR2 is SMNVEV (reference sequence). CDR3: CASSSNGAGENTIYF. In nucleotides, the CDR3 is TGTGCCAGCAGTTCGAACGGCGCAGGGGAAAACACCATATATTTT.

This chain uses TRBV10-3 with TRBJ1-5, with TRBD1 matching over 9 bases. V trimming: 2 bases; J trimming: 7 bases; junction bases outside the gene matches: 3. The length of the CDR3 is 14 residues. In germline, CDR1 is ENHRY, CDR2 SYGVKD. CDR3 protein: CAISERDRAQPQHF. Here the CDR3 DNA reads TGTGCCATCAGTGAGCGGGACAGGGCCCAGCCCCAGCATTTT.

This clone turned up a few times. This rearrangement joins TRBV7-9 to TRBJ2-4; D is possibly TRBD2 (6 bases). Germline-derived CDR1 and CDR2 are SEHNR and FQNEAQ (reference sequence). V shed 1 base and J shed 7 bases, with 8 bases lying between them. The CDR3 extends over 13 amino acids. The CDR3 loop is CASSLVGGNIQYF. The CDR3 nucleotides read TGTGCCAGCAGCTTAGTGGGGGGTAACATTCAGTACTTC.

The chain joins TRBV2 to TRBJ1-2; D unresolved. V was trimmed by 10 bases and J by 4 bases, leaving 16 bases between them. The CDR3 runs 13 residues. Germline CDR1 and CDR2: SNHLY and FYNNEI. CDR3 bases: TGTGCCACCGCCCATGGGAGCCTCTATGGCTACACCTTC. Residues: CATAHGSLYGYTF.

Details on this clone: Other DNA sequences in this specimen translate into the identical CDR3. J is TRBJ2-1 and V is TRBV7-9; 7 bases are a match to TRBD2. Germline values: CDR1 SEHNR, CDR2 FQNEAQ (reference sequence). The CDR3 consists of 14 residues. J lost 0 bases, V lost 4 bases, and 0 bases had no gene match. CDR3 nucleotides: TGTGCCAGCAGCTCTAGCGGCTCCTACAATGAGCAGTTCTTC. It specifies CASSSSGSYNEQFF.

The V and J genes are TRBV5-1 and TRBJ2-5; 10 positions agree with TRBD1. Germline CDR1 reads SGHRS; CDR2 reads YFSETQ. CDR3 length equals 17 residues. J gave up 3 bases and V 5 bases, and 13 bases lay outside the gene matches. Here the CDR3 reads CASRLVLGQGLKETQYF. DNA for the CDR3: TGCGCCAGCAGGCTTGTATTGGGACAGGGGTTAAAAGAGACCCAGTACTTC.

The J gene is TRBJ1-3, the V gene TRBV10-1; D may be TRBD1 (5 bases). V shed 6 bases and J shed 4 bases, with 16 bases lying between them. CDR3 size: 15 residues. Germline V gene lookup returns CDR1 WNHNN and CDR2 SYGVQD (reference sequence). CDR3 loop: CASSSGQSSGNTIYF. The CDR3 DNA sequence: TGCGCCAGCAGCTCTGGACAATCCTCCGGAAACACCATATATTTT.

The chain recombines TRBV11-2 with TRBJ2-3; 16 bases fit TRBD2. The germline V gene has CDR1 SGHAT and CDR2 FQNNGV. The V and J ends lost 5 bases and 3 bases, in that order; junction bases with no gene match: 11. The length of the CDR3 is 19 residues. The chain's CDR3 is CASSARSGTSGRATDTQYF. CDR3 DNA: TGTGCCAGCAGCGCCCGTTCTGGGACTAGCGGGAGGGCGACAGATACGCAGTATTTT.